This T cell receptor (beta chain) originates from a study of blood T cell repertoires in COVID-19. CDR3 length: 13 residues. The germline V gene has CDR1 SGHRS and CDR2 YFSETQ. The V end was cut by 4 bases, the J end by 4 bases, with 11 bases between. Sequencing used immunoSEQ multiplex PCR; TCRdb keeps in-frame clones, though not all of them. The sample records about 200,000 clones, 75% to 85% being singletons. This chain connects TRBV5-1 to TRBJ1-1; tentative D call: TRBD1 (6 bases). This receptor was obtained from a woman older than 75 with COVID-19, enrolled during active disease. Sample: peripheral blood. In DNA, the CDR3 is TGCGCCAGCAGCATCACAGGGTTCACTGAAGCTTTCTTT. Protein sequence: CASSITGFTEAFF.